This passage covers 9 T cell receptor beta chains from one sample sequenced in a study of blood T cells in healthy people across ages. PCR was performed a second time for about 6 to 12 cycles using a sample-barcoded 5' primer and a J-beta primer mix. TCRdb independently ran MiXCR on the 5' RACE reads; one entry per CDR3 protein. The data hold about 900,000 distinct CDR3 sequences, with approximately 49% observed a single time. The specimen was blood. The receptors originated from a man aged 25 to 40 in good health.

As concerns this clonotype: A junction end diverges from the germline sequence, so it may reflect a read error. The gene calls are TRBV28 and TRBJ2-5; 13 bases map to TRBD2. In germline, CDR1 is MDHEN, CDR2 SYDVKM. This CDR3 comprises 16 residues. The DNA of the CDR3 is TGTACCAGCAGTTCGGGGACTAGCGGGGATCAAGAGACCCAGTACTTC. Residues: CTSSSGTSGDQETQYF.

This clonotype was seen a handful of times. This chain joins TRBV4-1 and TRBJ1-1; no clear D gene. Germline CDR1 and CDR2: MGHRA and YSYEKL. This CDR3 has 14 residues. V was pared by 0 bases and J by 4 bases, with 9 bases between. The CDR3, as DNA: TGCGCCAGCAGCCAAGATACGGGGTTCACTGAAGCTTTCTTT. Translating it yields CASSQDTGFTEAFF.

The chain uses TRBV20-1 and TRBJ2-3, with D perhaps TRBD1 or TRBD2 (5 bases each). This CDR3 spans 12 amino acids. Trimming left V 7 bases short and J 9 bases short, with 17 bases between. The germline V gene encodes CDR1 DFQATT and CDR2 SNEGSKA (reference sequence). CDR3 DNA: TGCAGTGGCCGGGACCCTCCAAAAACGCAGTATTTT. This gives the protein CSGRDPPKTQYF.

The rearrangement uses TRBV19 and TRBJ2-6; 8 bases are a match to TRBD2. V shed 11 bases and J 7 bases; nucleotides not matched to a gene: 7. Germline V gene sequence: CDR1 LNHDA, CDR2 SQIVND (reference sequence). The CDR3 extends over 13 amino acids. The CDR3 protein is CARGGWCANVLTF. DNA of the CDR3: TGTGCCCGGGGGGGATGGTGCGCCAACGTCCTGACTTTC. Together with reference TRBV19 and TRBJ2-6, the CDR3 gives the full variable domain: DGGITQSPKYLFRKEGQNVTLSCEQNLNHDAMYWYRQDPGQGLRLIYYSQIVNDFQKGDIAEGYSVSREKKESFPLTVTSAQKNPTAFYLCARGGWCANVLTFGAGSRLTVL.

In this sample, this clonotype turned up a few times. The V gene is TRBV25-1, the J gene TRBJ1-4; weak D call: TRBD1 (5 bases). CDR1 MGHDK and CDR2 SYGVNS come from the germline V gene. Trimming removed 1 base at V and 2 bases at J, with 11 bases between. CDR3 size: 16 residues. CDR3 sequence: CASSELGDLTNEKLFF. CDR3 nucleotides: TGTGCCAGCAGTGAATTGGGGGATTTGACTAATGAAAAACTGTTTTTT.

The rearrangement links TRBV18 to TRBJ2-7, with a tentative D call TRBD2 (5 bases). Germline values: CDR1 KGHSH, CDR2 LQKENI. The CDR3 loop spans 13 amino acids. The V and J ends lost 5 bases and 4 bases respectively, with 12 bases between them. Written as DNA, the CDR3 is TGTGCCAGCTCAGGAGGAATAAATTACGAGCAGTACTTC. This codes for CASSGGINYEQYF.

The rearrangement links TRBV27 to TRBJ2-3; 9 bases agree with TRBD1. V was clipped by 3 bases and J by 2 bases; unmatched bases: 6. Germline-derived CDR1 and CDR2 are MNHEY and SMNVEV (reference sequence). The CDR3 runs 16 residues. CDR3 amino acids: CASSFGGTGNTDTQYF. The CDR3 coding sequence is TGTGCCAGCAGTTTTGGGGGGACAGGGAACACAGATACGCAGTATTTT.

The table lists this clonotype with a few counts. The chain has TRBV9 and TRBJ2-3, with a possible D match to TRBD1 (6 bases). Trimming removed 3 bases from V and 2 bases from J, with 16 bases in between. CDR1 SGDLS and CDR2 YYNGEE come from the germline V gene. CDR3 length: 16 amino acids. CDR3 protein: CASSETGTHLTDTQYF. For the CDR3, the DNA is TGTGCCAGCAGCGAGACCGGGACACACCTCACAGATACGCAGTATTTT.

V is TRBV10-3 and J is TRBJ1-5; D unresolved. CDR3 size: 12 residues. V was pared by 6 bases and J by 0 bases, with 3 bases between. Germline CDR1 is ENHRY and CDR2 is SYGVKD. CDR3 DNA: TGTGCCATCAGCAATAGCAATCAGCCCCAGCATTTT. Translated: CAISNSNQPQHF.